Here is one T cell receptor beta chain with its context. The Susac syndrome patients fit the recently defined diagnostic criteria for definite or probable disease. It was negative isolation that provided the CD8+ and CD4+ T cells, whereas TEMRA cells were enriched by FACS. The sample originates from a study of CD8 T cells in Susac syndrome. About 0.45 to 1 ug RNA was reverse transcribed with random hexamers. Amplification of the TCR beta CDR3 was carried out by immunoSEQ multiplex PCR, which spanned a total of 54 Vbeta and 13 Jbeta segments. TCRdb analysed the immunoSEQ multiplex PCR reads with MiXCR anew, one entry per CDR3 protein. The table has about 140,000 distinct CDR3 sequences, roughly 94% seen once. Germline-derived CDR1 and CDR2 are SGHRS and YFSETQ. The CDR3 is 16 residues long. V shed 1 base, J shed 6 bases, and the junction held 5 bases outside the gene matches.

The chain recombines TRBV5-1 with TRBJ2-2; 11 bases are shared with TRBD1. The material sequenced was CD4+ T cells from PBMCs. The sequence derives from a human donor with Susac syndrome. The CDR3 nucleotides are TGCGCCAGCAGCTTGCTTCCGGGACAGGGGGCCGGGGAGCTGTTTTTT. Translating gives CASSLLPGQGAGELFF.